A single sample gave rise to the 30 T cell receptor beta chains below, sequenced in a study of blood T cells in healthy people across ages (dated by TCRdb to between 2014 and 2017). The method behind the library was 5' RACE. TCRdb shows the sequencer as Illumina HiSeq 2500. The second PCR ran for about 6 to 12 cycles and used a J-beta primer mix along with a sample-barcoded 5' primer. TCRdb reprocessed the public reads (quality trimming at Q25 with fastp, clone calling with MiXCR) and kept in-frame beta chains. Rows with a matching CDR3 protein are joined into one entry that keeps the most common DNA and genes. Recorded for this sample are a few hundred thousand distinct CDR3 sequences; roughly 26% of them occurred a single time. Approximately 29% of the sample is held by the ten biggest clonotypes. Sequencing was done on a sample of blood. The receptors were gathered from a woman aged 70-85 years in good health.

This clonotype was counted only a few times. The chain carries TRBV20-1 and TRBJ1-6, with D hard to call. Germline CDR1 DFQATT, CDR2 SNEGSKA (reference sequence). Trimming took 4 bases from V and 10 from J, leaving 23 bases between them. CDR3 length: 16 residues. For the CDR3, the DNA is TGCAGTGCTATAAGTCCCAAGTCAGGCCGAGACTCACCCCTCCACTTT. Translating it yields CSAISPKSGRDSPLHF.

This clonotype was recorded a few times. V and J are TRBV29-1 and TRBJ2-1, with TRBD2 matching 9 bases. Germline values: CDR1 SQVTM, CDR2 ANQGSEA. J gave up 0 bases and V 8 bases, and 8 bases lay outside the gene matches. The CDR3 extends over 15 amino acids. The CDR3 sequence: CSIKREASSYNEQFF. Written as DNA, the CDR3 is TGCAGCATAAAGCGGGAGGCGAGCTCCTACAATGAGCAGTTCTTC.

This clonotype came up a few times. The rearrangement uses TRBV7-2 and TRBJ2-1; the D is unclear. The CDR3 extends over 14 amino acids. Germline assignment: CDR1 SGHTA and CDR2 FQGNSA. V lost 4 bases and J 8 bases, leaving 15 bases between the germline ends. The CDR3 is CASSSQKGSDEQFF. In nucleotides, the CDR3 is TGTGCCAGCAGCTCCCAAAAAGGGTCGGATGAGCAGTTCTTC.

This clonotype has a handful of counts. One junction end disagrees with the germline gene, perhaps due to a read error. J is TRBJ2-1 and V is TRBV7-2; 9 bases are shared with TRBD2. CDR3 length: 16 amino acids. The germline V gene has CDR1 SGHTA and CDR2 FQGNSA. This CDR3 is CASSQQGLAIGNGQFF. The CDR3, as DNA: TGTGCCAGCAGCCAACAGGGACTAGCTATTGGCAATGGGCAGTTCTTC. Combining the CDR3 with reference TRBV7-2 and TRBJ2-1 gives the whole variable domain GAGVSQSPSNKVTEKGKDVELRCDPISGHTALYWYRQSLGQGLEFLIYFQGNSAPDKSGLPSDRFSAERTGGSVSTLTIQRTQQEDSAVYLCASSQQGLAIGNGQFFGPGTRLTVL.

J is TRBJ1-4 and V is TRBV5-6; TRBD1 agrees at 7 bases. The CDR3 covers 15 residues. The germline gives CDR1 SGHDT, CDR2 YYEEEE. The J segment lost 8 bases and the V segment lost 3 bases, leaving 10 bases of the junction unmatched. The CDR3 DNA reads TGTGCCAGCAGCTCACCCCGGGACAGTTGGGAAAAACTGTTTTTT. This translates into CASSSPRDSWEKLFF.

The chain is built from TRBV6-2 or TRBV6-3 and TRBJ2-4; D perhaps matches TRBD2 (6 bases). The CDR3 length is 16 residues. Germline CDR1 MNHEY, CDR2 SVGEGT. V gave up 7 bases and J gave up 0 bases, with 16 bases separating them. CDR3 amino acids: CASMGAGTIAKNIQYF. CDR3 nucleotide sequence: TGTGCCAGCATGGGCGCGGGAACTATAGCCAAAAACATTCAGTACTTC.

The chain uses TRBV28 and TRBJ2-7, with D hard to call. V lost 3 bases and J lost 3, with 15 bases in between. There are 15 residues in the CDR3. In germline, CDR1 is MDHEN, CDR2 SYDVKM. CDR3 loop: CASSFRKLVFYEQYF. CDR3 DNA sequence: TGTGCCAGCAGTTTCCGAAAACTCGTGTTCTACGAGCAGTACTTC.

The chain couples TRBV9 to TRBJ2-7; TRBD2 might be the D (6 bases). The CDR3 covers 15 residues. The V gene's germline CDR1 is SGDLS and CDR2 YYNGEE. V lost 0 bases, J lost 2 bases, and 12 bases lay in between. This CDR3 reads CASSVGVAATYEQYF. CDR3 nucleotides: TGTGCCAGCAGCGTAGGGGTAGCGGCAACCTACGAGCAGTACTTC.

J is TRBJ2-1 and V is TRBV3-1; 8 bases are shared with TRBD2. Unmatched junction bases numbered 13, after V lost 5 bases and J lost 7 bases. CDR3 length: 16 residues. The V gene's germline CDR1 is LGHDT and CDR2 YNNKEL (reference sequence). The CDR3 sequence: CASSFYSGTSANEQFF. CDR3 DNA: TGTGCCAGCAGCTTCTATTCCGGGACTAGTGCGAATGAGCAGTTCTTC.

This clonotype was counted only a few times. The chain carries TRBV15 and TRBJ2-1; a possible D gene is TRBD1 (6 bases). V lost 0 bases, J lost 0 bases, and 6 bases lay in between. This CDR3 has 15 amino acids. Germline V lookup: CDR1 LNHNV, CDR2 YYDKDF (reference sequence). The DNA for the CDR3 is TGTGCCACCAGCAGAGAACAGGGCTCCTACAATGAGCAGTTCTTC. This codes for CATSREQGSYNEQFF.

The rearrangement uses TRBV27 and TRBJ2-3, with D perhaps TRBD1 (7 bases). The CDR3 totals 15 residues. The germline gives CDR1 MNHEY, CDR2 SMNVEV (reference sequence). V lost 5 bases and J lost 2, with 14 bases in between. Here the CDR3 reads CASSVQGRDTDTQYF. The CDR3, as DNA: TGTGCCAGCAGTGTACAGGGGCGGGACACAGATACGCAGTATTTT.

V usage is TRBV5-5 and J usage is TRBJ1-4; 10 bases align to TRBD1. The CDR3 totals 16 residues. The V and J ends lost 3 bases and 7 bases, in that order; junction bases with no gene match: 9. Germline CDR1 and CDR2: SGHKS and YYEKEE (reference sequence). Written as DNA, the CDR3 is TGTGCCAGCAGCTCTACCGGGACAGGGGTTCTTGAAAAACTGTTTTTT. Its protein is CASSSTGTGVLEKLFF.

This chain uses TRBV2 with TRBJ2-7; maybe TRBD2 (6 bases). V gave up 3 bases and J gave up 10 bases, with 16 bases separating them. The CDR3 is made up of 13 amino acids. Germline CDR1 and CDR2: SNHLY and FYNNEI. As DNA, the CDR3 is TGTGCCAGCAGTGAGGAGGGCTGGCAGGCCCAGTACTTC. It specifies CASSEEGWQAQYF.

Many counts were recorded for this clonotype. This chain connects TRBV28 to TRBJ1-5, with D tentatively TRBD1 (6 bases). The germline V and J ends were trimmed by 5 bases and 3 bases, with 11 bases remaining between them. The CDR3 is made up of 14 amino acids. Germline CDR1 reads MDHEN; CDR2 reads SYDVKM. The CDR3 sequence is CASSRGHYNQPQHF. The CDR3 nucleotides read TGTGCCAGCAGTCGGGGACATTACAATCAGCCCCAGCATTTT.

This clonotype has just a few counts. CDR3: CASSSWTSGTDTQYF. CDR3 coding DNA: TGCGCCAGCAGCTCTTGGACTAGCGGAACAGATACGCAGTATTTT. The chain uses TRBV5-1 and TRBJ2-3, with 10 bases that match TRBD2. Germline trimming cut 3 bases from V and 3 bases from J; bases unmatched to any gene: 4. CDR1 is SGHRS and CDR2 is YFSETQ in the germline V gene. The CDR3 totals 15 residues.

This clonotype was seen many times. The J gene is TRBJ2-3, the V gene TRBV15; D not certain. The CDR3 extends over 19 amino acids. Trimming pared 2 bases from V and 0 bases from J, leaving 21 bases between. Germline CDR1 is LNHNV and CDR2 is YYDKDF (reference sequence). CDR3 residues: CATSRPGLDKYLSTDTQYF. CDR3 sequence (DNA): TGTGCCACCAGCAGACCAGGTTTAGATAAATATCTTAGCACAGATACGCAGTATTTT. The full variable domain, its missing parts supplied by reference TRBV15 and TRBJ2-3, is DAMVIQNPRYQVTQFGKPVTLSCSQTLNHNVMYWYQQKSSQAPKLLFHYYDKDFNNEADTPDNFQSRRPNTSFCFLDIRSPGLGDTAMYLCATSRPGLDKYLSTDTQYFGPGTRLTVL.

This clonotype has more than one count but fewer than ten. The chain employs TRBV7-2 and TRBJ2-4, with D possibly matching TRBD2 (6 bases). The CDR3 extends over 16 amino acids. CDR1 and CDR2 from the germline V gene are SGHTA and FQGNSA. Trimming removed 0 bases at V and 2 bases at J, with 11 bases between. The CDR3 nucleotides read TGTGCCAGCAGCTTAGCGCAAGGACTACCCAAAAACATTCAGTACTTC. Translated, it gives CASSLAQGLPKNIQYF.

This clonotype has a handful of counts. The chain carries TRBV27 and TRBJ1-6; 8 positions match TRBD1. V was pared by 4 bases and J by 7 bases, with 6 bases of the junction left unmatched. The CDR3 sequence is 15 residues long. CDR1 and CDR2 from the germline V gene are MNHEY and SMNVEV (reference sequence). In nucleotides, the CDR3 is TGTGCCAGCAGTTCGATCCGGGACAGGAATTCACCCCTCCACTTT. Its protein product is CASSSIRDRNSPLHF.

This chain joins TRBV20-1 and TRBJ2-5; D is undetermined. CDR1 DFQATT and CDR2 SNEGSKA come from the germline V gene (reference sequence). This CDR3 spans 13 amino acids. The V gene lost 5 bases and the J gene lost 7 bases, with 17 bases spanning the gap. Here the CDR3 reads CSAFLDREGTQYF. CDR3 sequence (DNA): TGCAGTGCTTTCCTGGACCGAGAAGGGACCCAGTACTTC.

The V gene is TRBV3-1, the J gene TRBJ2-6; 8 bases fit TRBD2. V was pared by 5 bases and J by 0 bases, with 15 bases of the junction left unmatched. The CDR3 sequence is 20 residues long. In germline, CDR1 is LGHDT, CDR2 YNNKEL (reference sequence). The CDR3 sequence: CASSFIAGRSINSGANVLTF. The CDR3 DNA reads TGTGCCAGCAGCTTCATAGCGGGGAGGTCGATAAACTCTGGGGCCAACGTCCTGACTTTC.

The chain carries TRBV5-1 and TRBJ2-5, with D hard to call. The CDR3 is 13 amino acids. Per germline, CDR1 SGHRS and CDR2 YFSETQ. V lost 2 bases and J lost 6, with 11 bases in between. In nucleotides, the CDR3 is TGCGCCAGCAGCTTTGGTGGCAAACAGACCCAGTACTTC. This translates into CASSFGGKQTQYF.

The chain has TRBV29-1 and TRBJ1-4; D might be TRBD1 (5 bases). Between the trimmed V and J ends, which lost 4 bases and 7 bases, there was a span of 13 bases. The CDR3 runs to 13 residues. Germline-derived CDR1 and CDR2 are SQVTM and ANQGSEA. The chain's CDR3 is CSVVSPGGEKLFF. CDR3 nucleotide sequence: TGCAGCGTTGTATCCCCCGGGGGTGAAAAACTGTTTTTT. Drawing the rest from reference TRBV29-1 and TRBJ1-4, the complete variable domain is SAVISQKPSRDICQRGTSLTIQCQVDSQVTMMFWYRQQPGQSLTLIATANQGSEATYESGFVIDKFPISRPNLTFSTLTVSNMSPEDSSIYLCSVVSPGGEKLFFGSGTQLSVL.

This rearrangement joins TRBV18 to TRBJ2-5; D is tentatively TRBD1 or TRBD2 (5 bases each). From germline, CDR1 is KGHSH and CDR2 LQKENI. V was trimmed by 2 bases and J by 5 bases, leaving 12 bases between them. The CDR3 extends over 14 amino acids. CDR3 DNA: TGTGCCAGCTCACCAAGCCGGGGACGGGAGACCCAGTACTTC. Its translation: CASSPSRGRETQYF.

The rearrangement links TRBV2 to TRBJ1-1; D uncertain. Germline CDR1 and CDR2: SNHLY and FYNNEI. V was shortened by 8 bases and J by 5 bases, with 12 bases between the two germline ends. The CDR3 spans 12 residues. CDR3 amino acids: CASVKDGTEAFF. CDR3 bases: TGTGCCAGCGTTAAAGATGGGACTGAAGCTTTCTTT. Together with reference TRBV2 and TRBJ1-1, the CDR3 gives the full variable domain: EPEVTQTPSHQVTQMGQEVILRCVPISNHLYFYWYRQILGQKVEFLVSFYNNEISEKSEIFDDQFSVERPDGSNFTLKIRSTKLEDSAMYFCASVKDGTEAFFGQGTRLTVV.

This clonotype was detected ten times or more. The CDR3 loop reads CASSSGTGGNQPQHF. The CDR3 nucleotides are TGTGCCAGCAGTTCCGGGACAGGGGGCAATCAGCCCCAGCATTTT. The chain uses TRBV6-5 and TRBJ1-5; 10 nucleotides line up with TRBD1. This CDR3 spans 15 amino acids. CDR1 is MNHEY and CDR2 is SVGAGI in the germline V gene. Unmatched junction bases numbered 2, after V lost 4 bases and J lost 2 bases.

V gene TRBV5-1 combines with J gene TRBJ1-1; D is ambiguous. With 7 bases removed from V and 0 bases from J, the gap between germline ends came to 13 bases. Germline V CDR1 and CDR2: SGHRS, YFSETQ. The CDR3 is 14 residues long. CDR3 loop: CASFIDPLNTEAFF. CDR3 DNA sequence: TGCGCCAGCTTTATCGATCCCCTGAACACTGAAGCTTTCTTT.

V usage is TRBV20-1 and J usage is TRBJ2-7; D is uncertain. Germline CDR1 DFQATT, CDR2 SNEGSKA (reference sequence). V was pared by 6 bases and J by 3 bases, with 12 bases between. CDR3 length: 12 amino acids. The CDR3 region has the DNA TGCAGTGCCAAGAGTGGGGTCTACGAGCAGTACTTC. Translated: CSAKSGVYEQYF.

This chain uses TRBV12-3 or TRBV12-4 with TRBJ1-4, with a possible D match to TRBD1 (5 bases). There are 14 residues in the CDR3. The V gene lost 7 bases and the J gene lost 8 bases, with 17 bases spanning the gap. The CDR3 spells CASTTGSGREKLFF. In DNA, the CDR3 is TGTGCCAGCACCACGGGATCAGGGAGGGAAAAACTGTTTTTT.

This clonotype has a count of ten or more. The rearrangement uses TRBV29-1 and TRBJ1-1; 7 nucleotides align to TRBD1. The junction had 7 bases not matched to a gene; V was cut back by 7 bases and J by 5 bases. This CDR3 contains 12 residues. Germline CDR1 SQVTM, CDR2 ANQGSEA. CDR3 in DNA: TGCAGCGCAGCGACAGGGAGGACTGAAGCTTTCTTT. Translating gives CSAATGRTEAFF.

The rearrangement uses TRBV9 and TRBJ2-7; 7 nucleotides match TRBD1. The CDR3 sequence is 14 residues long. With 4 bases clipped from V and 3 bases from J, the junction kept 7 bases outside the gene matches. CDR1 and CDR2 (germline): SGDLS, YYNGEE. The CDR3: CASSPRQGVYEQYF. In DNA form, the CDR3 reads TGTGCCAGCAGCCCCCGACAGGGAGTCTACGAGCAGTACTTC.